These 30 T cell receptor beta chains came from one sample sequenced in a study of blood T cell repertoires in COVID-19. Method: immunoSEQ multiplex PCR; TCRdb's copy keeps in-frame clones and lacks some. The sample lists approximately 150,000 clones; more than 70% were seen once. Sequenced: peripheral blood. These receptors all stem from a woman aged 60-75 years with acute or convalescent COVID-19.

The J gene is TRBJ1-2, the V gene TRBV6-2 or TRBV6-3; 9 bases align to TRBD1. CDR1 is MNHEY and CDR2 is SVGEGT in the germline V gene. V was clipped by 2 bases and J by 4 bases; unmatched bases: 5. The CDR3 contains 15 residues. The CDR3: CASSYRTGDPYGYTF. The CDR3 DNA reads as TGTGCCAGCAGTTACAGGACAGGGGACCCCTATGGCTACACCTTC.

This chain joins TRBV12-5 and TRBJ1-3; no definite D call. CDR3 length equals 18 residues. The V end lost 5 bases, the J end lost 0 bases, and 20 bases lay between the germline ends. Germline CDR1 is LGHNT and CDR2 is FRNRAP. The DNA of the CDR3 is TGTGCTAGTGGTATAGCCCCCGGGTTTGGGAGCTCTGGAAACACCATATATTTT. It yields the protein CASGIAPGFGSSGNTIYF.

Of note for this clone: The same CDR3 is also encoded by other DNA sequences in this sample. The chain joins TRBV5-1 to TRBJ2-7; 8 nucleotides agree with TRBD1. Germline V gene sequence: CDR1 SGHRS, CDR2 YFSETQ. V lost 0 bases to trimming and J lost 5 bases; unmatched junction nucleotides: 4. This CDR3 has 14 amino acids. DNA for the CDR3: TGCGCCAGCAGCTTGGGGCAGGGGGCCAACGAGCAGTACTTC. Translation gives CASSLGQGANEQYF.

The V call is TRBV28, the J call TRBJ1-1; D is unclear. V lost 6 bases to trimming and J lost 1 base, with 9 bases between them. CDR3 size: 13 residues. CDR1 is MDHEN and CDR2 is SYDVKM in the germline V gene. This CDR3 reads CASRQTANTEAFF. CDR3 coding DNA: TGTGCCAGCAGGCAAACAGCGAACACTGAAGCTTTCTTT.

The chain has TRBV7-9 and TRBJ2-3; 8 bases line up with TRBD2. V trimming: 1 base; J trimming: 4 bases; junction bases outside the gene matches: 4. The CDR3 covers 15 residues. The germline gives CDR1 SEHNR, CDR2 FQNEAQ (reference sequence). CDR3 DNA sequence: TGTGCCAGCAGCTTAGAGCGGGGACTAGCAGATACGCAGTATTTT. Protein: CASSLERGLADTQYF.

V usage is TRBV6-5 and J usage is TRBJ1-1; D ambiguous. V was pared by 2 bases and J by 0 bases, with 10 bases between. CDR1 and CDR2 (germline): MNHEY, SVGAGI. The length of the CDR3 is 15 residues. Here the CDR3 DNA reads TGTGCCAGCAGTTACCACAGACCCATGAACACTGAAGCTTTCTTT. Amino acid sequence: CASSYHRPMNTEAFF.

The chain recombines TRBV4-1 with TRBJ1-2, with 10 bases aligning to TRBD1. J lost 5 bases, V lost 3 bases, and 12 bases had no gene match. Germline-derived CDR1 and CDR2 are MGHRA and YSYEKL. The CDR3 contains 17 residues. The CDR3 DNA reads TGCGCCAGCAGCCAGGGTTTACCGGGACAGGGGCATTATGGCTACACCTTC. As protein: CASSQGLPGQGHYGYTF.

The chain combines TRBV28 with TRBJ2-5; 10 nucleotides match TRBD2. Germline loops: CDR1 MDHEN, CDR2 SYDVKM. Losses at the gene ends were 4 bases for V and 9 bases for J; bases not matched to a gene: 8. CDR3 length equals 14 residues. The CDR3 here is CASSSPGLAEAQYF. CDR3 in DNA: TGTGCCAGCAGTTCGCCTGGACTAGCGGAAGCCCAGTACTTC.

The chain is built from TRBV4-3 and TRBJ2-7; TRBD1 matches at 8 bases. Germline V CDR1 and CDR2: LGHNA, YSLEER. The CDR3 is 14 residues long. V gave up 2 bases and J gave up 6 bases; unmatched junction bases: 6. The CDR3 DNA follows: TGCGCCAGCAGCCAAAAGACAGGGGCGAGCGAGCAGTACTTC. Its translation is CASSQKTGASEQYF.

In this sample, this clone turned up once. This sequence joins TRBV11-2 and TRBJ2-5; the match to TRBD2 covers 9 bases. This CDR3 is 15 amino acids long. The V gene's germline CDR1 is SGHAT and CDR2 FQNNGV. J was trimmed by 4 bases and V by 3 bases; bases with no gene match: 6. CDR3 in DNA: TGTGCCAGCAGCTTCGCAGCGGGGGGTGGAGAGACCCAGTACTTC. Its translation is CASSFAAGGGETQYF.

The chain links TRBV10-3 to TRBJ1-2, with D possibly TRBD1 on 6 matching bases. The germline V and J ends were trimmed by 5 bases and 0 bases, with 10 bases remaining between them. This CDR3 is built from 14 residues. CDR1 and CDR2 from the germline V gene are ENHRY and SYGVKD. CDR3 protein: CAISRDTTNYGYTF. DNA of the CDR3: TGTGCCATCAGTCGGGACACCACTAACTATGGCTACACCTTC.

In this sample, this clone turned up a few times. The chain uses TRBV20-1 and TRBJ1-1, with D perhaps matching TRBD1 (6 bases). The V gene's germline CDR1 is DFQATT and CDR2 SNEGSKA (reference sequence). With 3 bases removed from V and 1 base from J, the gap between germline ends came to 12 bases. CDR3 length: 14 residues. The DNA of the CDR3 is TGCAGTGCTAGTCAGGGGATCGGGAACACTGAAGCTTTCTTT. Protein: CSASQGIGNTEAFF.

The rearrangement links TRBV19 to TRBJ1-2; D may be TRBD1 (5 bases). The CDR3 is made up of 17 amino acids. Germline loops: CDR1 LNHDA, CDR2 SQIVND (reference sequence). Trimming removed 10 bases from V and 0 bases from J, with 24 bases in between. The CDR3 region has the DNA TGTGCCACTTCCATTTTTGGGCAGGGAGGGGCTAACTATGGCTACACCTTC. Translating it yields CATSIFGQGGANYGYTF.

This chain connects TRBV6-5 to TRBJ1-1; a possible D gene is TRBD1 (6 bases). The germline V gene encodes CDR1 MNHEY and CDR2 SVGAGI. V lost 0 bases, J lost 1 base, and 9 bases lay in between. CDR3 length: 15 residues. CDR3: CASSYSIQGNTEAFF. In DNA, the CDR3 is TGTGCCAGCAGTTACTCGATACAGGGGAACACTGAAGCTTTCTTT.

The chain links TRBV15 to TRBJ1-5, with 7 bases fitting TRBD1. Germline V gene sequence: CDR1 LNHNV, CDR2 YYDKDF (reference sequence). The V gene end was trimmed by 0 bases and the J gene end by 11 bases; junction bases not matched to a gene: 7. This CDR3 contains 14 residues. The CDR3 DNA reads TGTGCCACCAGCAGAGAAAATTTGGGGACAGCCCAGCATTTT. This codes for CATSRENLGTAQHF.

In this sample, this clone turned up a few times. The chain recombines TRBV6-5 with TRBJ2-1, with 9 bases matching TRBD2. Germline V lookup: CDR1 MNHEY, CDR2 SVGAGI. Unmatched junction bases numbered 3, after V lost 6 bases and J lost 3 bases. This CDR3 spans 14 amino acids. The CDR3 reads CASRSGGFYNEQFF. CDR3 DNA: TGTGCCAGCAGGAGCGGGGGGTTCTACAATGAGCAGTTCTTC.

The chain uses TRBV4-3 and TRBJ1-3; D is unclear. The CDR3 runs to 15 residues. CDR1 LGHNA and CDR2 YSLEER come from the germline V gene. Trimming stripped 0 bases from V and 5 bases from J, with 11 bases between. Here the CDR3 reads CASSQDLVARNTIYF. The CDR3 bases are TGCGCCAGCAGCCAAGATTTAGTAGCCCGAAACACCATATATTTT.

V gene TRBV25-1 combines with J gene TRBJ1-4, with a tentative D call TRBD1 (5 bases). The V and J ends lost 3 bases and 0 bases respectively, with 8 bases between them. This CDR3 has 15 amino acids. The germline V gene has CDR1 MGHDK and CDR2 SYGVNS. Here the CDR3 reads CASSDSRATNEKLFF. CDR3 sequence (DNA): TGTGCCAGCAGTGATTCCAGGGCAACTAATGAAAAACTGTTTTTT.

The V gene is TRBV6-1, the J gene TRBJ2-3; TRBD2 agrees at 7 bases. The V segment lost 4 bases and the J segment 4 bases; nucleotides outside the gene matches: 14. Germline loops: CDR1 MNHNS, CDR2 SASEGT. The CDR3 is 17 amino acids. Written as DNA, the CDR3 is TGTGCCAGCAGTGCCCTAGCGGCATACGCACGGGCAGATACGCAGTATTTT. The encoded protein is CASSALAAYARADTQYF.

In this sample, this clone turned up once. This rearrangement joins TRBV4-2 to TRBJ2-1; the match to TRBD2 covers 13 bases. V lost 1 base and J lost 7; bases outside the gene matches: 7. In germline, CDR1 is LGHNA, CDR2 YNFKEQ. This CDR3 is built from 17 residues. For the CDR3, the DNA is TGTGCCAGCAGCCAAGGAGGACTAGCGGGGGCGGTAAATGAGCAGTTCTTC. This gives the protein CASSQGGLAGAVNEQFF.

In its sample, this clone was seen once. J is TRBJ2-1 and V is TRBV4-2; 7 bases are a match to TRBD1. Unmatched junction bases numbered 5, after V lost 3 bases and J lost 0 bases. The germline V gene has CDR1 LGHNA and CDR2 YNFKEQ. The CDR3 has 16 residues. The CDR3, as DNA: TGTGCCAGCAGCCAGGCCAGACAGGGCTCCTACAATGAGCAGTTCTTC. Its translation: CASSQARQGSYNEQFF.

The chain carries TRBV5-4 and TRBJ2-5, with 8 positions matching TRBD2. Per the germline V gene, CDR1 is SGHNT and CDR2 is YYREEE (reference sequence). CDR3 length: 15 amino acids. With 3 bases clipped from V and 3 bases from J, the junction kept 7 bases outside the gene matches. The CDR3 loop reads CASSSGTRSEETQYF. The CDR3, as DNA: TGTGCCAGCAGCTCCGGGACTAGATCGGAAGAGACCCAGTACTTC.

This chain links TRBV29-1 with TRBJ2-7; 9 nucleotides line up with TRBD1. This CDR3 comprises 13 residues. Per germline, CDR1 SQVTM and CDR2 ANQGSEA. Trimming removed 7 bases from V and 1 base from J; junction bases left unmatched: 5. The CDR3: CSAGQGESYEQYF. The CDR3 nucleotides read TGCAGCGCGGGACAGGGTGAGTCCTACGAGCAGTACTTC.

The rearrangement joins TRBV5-1 to TRBJ2-5, with TRBD2 identical over 14 bases. Losses at the gene ends were 1 base for V and 2 bases for J; bases not matched to a gene: 1. The CDR3 has 16 residues. CDR1 is SGHRS and CDR2 is YFSETQ in the germline V gene. CDR3 nucleotides: TGCGCCAGCAGCTTGAGGACTAGCGGGGGGCAAGAGACCCAGTACTTC. Its translation is CASSLRTSGGQETQYF.

The chain uses TRBV27 and TRBJ2-1; 7 positions agree with TRBD2. The V and J ends lost 8 bases and 1 base, in that order; junction bases with no gene match: 8. CDR1 is MNHEY, CDR2 SMNVEV, per germline (reference sequence). The CDR3 extends over 15 amino acids. The CDR3 spells CASSRAGDSYNEQFF. The CDR3 DNA reads as TGTGCCAGCTCGAGGGCGGGGGATTCCTACAATGAGCAGTTCTTC.

The rearrangement uses TRBV9 and TRBJ2-3; D unclear. Germline CDR1 and CDR2: SGDLS and YYNGEE. CDR3 length: 15 amino acids. V was clipped by 2 bases and J by 2 bases, with 12 bases between them. The CDR3, as DNA: TGTGCCAGCAGCGTCGTAGGAGACGTCACAGATACGCAGTATTTT. It translates to CASSVVGDVTDTQYF.

Here the CDR3 DNA reads TGTGCCAGCAGCCTGGACAGGGGAGACACCGGGGAGCTGTTTTTT. Its protein is CASSLDRGDTGELFF. The chain carries TRBV28 and TRBJ2-2, with TRBD1 matching 9 bases. This CDR3 has 15 residues. The V and J ends lost 6 bases and 3 bases, in that order; junction bases with no gene match: 5. Per the germline V gene, CDR1 is MDHEN and CDR2 is SYDVKM.

With respect to this clone: A read error may produce the germline difference seen at one junction end. J is TRBJ1-5 and V is TRBV19; D unresolved. The CDR3 has 13 amino acids. In germline, CDR1 is LNHDA, CDR2 SQIVND (reference sequence). CDR3 in amino acids: CASSMNLEQPQHF. CDR3 in DNA: TGTGCCAGCAGTATGAATCTAGAGCAGCCCCAGCATTTT.

CDR3 residues: CASSLDRAGVRGGEQYF. In nucleotides, the CDR3 is TGTGCCAGCAGCTTAGACCGCGCAGGGGTCCGGGGGGGCGAGCAGTACTTC. The genes are TRBV11-3 and TRBJ2-7, with 8 bases that match TRBD2. CDR3 size: 17 residues. Germline V gene sequence: CDR1 SGHNT, CDR2 YENEEA. V shed 0 bases and J 6 bases; nucleotides not matched to a gene: 13. The entire variable domain, with the rest obtained from reference TRBV11-3 and TRBJ2-7, is as follows: EAGVVQSPRYKIIEKKQPVAFWCNPISGHNTLYWYLQNLGQGPELLIRYENEEAVDDSQLPKDRFSAERLKGVDSTLKIQPAELGDSAVYLCASSLDRAGVRGGEQYFGPGTRLTVT.

V gene TRBV27 combines with J gene TRBJ2-5, with TRBD2 matching over 15 bases. The germline CDR1 and CDR2 sequences are MNHEY and SMNVEV (reference sequence). With V trimmed by 2 bases and J by 3 bases, 1 base remained unmatched. The CDR3 sequence is 16 residues long. CDR3 coding DNA: TGTGCCAGCAGTTTAGGACTAGCGGGGGGGGAAGAGACCCAGTACTTC. Amino acids: CASSLGLAGGEETQYF.